Below are 28 T cell receptor beta chains sequenced from a single sample in a study of cytomegalovirus exposure and HLA in healthy donors. Primers: 60 Vbeta forward and 13 Jbeta reverse. TCRdb's table, derived via immunoSEQ multiplex PCR, lists solely in-frame clones and lacks some. The ten most abundant clones cover 8% to 13% of a sample with around 57,000 clones. Sequencing input: PBMCs. The receptors shown here come from a woman between 45 and 60 years old in good health and CMV-seropositive.

This sequence joins TRBV4-1 and TRBJ2-4; D is perhaps TRBD2 (5 bases). Germline assignment: CDR1 MGHRA and CDR2 YSYEKL. Trimming took off 1 base at V and 2 bases at J, with 6 bases between the two ends. This CDR3 region has 14 residues. The CDR3 nucleotides read TGCGCCAGCAGCCAAGCGGACTCCAAAAACATTCAGTACTTC. As protein: CASSQADSKNIQYF.

The chain uses TRBV30 and TRBJ1-4; 10 nucleotides align to TRBD1. The CDR3 has 12 amino acids. V was pared by 8 bases and J by 7 bases, with 4 bases of the junction left unmatched. The germline CDR1 and CDR2 sequences are GTSNPN and SVGIG (reference sequence). The CDR3 DNA follows: TGTGCCGGGGACAGGGGAGGTGAAAAACTGTTTTTT. It codes for CAGDRGGEKLFF.

The chain couples TRBV5-1 to TRBJ2-3; 7 nucleotides align to TRBD2. In germline, CDR1 is SGHRS, CDR2 YFSETQ. Germline trimming cut 5 bases from V and 4 bases from J; bases unmatched to any gene: 10. CDR3 length: 15 residues. This CDR3 is CASRSGTNPSDTQYF. The CDR3 DNA follows: TGCGCCAGCAGATCTGGGACTAACCCTTCAGATACGCAGTATTTT.

The V and J genes are TRBV5-1 and TRBJ2-1, with 10 bases fitting TRBD1. The CDR3 runs to 16 residues. With V trimmed by 0 bases and J by 2 bases, 2 bases remained unmatched. Germline assignment: CDR1 SGHRS and CDR2 YFSETQ. CDR3 DNA sequence: TGCGCCAGCAGCTTGGGGGACAGGGGACCCTACAATGAGCAGTTCTTC. Amino acid sequence: CASSLGDRGPYNEQFF.

The chain links TRBV19 to TRBJ2-3, with TRBD2 matching over 9 bases. There are 16 residues in the CDR3. Germline trimming cut 5 bases from V and 4 bases from J; bases unmatched to any gene: 10. Germline V gives CDR1 LNHDA, CDR2 SQIVND (reference sequence). The CDR3 nucleotides are TGTGCCAGTAGTCCGGGACTAGCCCTCTCGGCAGATACGCAGTATTTT. This translates into CASSPGLALSADTQYF.

V is TRBV19 and J is TRBJ2-1, with 9 bases that match TRBD2. CDR3 length equals 15 residues. Germline CDR1 is LNHDA and CDR2 is SQIVND (reference sequence). The ends lost 6 bases at V and 2 bases at J; junction bases unmatched: 5. CDR3 nucleotide sequence: TGTGCCAGTAGCAAAGCGGGGGGCCCCTACAATGAGCAGTTCTTC. Its protein product is CASSKAGGPYNEQFF.

V gene TRBV27 combines with J gene TRBJ1-2; TRBD1 matches 7 bases. Germline values: CDR1 MNHEY, CDR2 SMNVEV (reference sequence). With 2 bases clipped from V and 6 bases from J, the junction kept 3 bases outside the gene matches. The length of the CDR3 is 13 residues. The CDR3 is CASSLDREDGYTF. The CDR3, as DNA: TGTGCCAGCAGTTTAGACAGGGAGGATGGCTACACCTTC.

V usage is TRBV28 and J usage is TRBJ2-7; 11 nucleotides align to TRBD2. Trimming took 5 bases from V and 2 from J; bases not matched to a gene: 5. Per germline, CDR1 MDHEN and CDR2 SYDVKM. This CDR3 has 15 residues. The DNA for the CDR3 is TGTGCCAGCAGTCCGGGGACTAGCGGTACCTACGAGCAGTACTTC. This sequence encodes CASSPGTSGTYEQYF.

The chain employs TRBV18 and TRBJ1-2; no clear D gene. Germline values: CDR1 KGHSH, CDR2 LQKENI. Trimming took 6 bases from V and 4 from J, leaving 15 bases between them. The CDR3 sequence is 14 residues long. The CDR3 DNA sequence: TGTGCCAGCTCGCCCGAGCAGGTACCCTATGGCTACACCTTC. This gives the protein CASSPEQVPYGYTF.

This rearrangement joins TRBV2 to TRBJ1-3, with D unresolved. V lost 4 bases and J lost 0, with 7 bases in between. This CDR3 spans 14 amino acids. Germline CDR1 and CDR2: SNHLY and FYNNEI. The CDR3 DNA is TGTGCCAGCAGTGGTCCGGTCTCTGGAAACACCATATATTTT. Translating gives CASSGPVSGNTIYF.

The J gene is TRBJ2-1, the V gene TRBV29-1; 16 bases align to TRBD2. CDR1 is SQVTM, CDR2 ANQGSEA, per germline. V trimming: 4 bases; J trimming: 3 bases; junction bases outside the gene matches: 6. CDR3 length: 17 amino acids. The chain's CDR3 is CSVVPGLAGGYYNEQFF. In DNA, the CDR3 is TGCAGCGTTGTCCCGGGACTAGCGGGAGGGTACTACAATGAGCAGTTCTTC.

This chain uses TRBV5-1 with TRBJ2-5, with D unclear. This CDR3 is 13 amino acids long. The germline CDR1 and CDR2 sequences are SGHRS and YFSETQ. The V and J ends lost 0 bases and 5 bases respectively, with 8 bases between them. CDR3 loop: CASSLVYMETQYF. CDR3 DNA sequence: TGCGCCAGCAGCTTGGTGTATATGGAGACCCAGTACTTC. The full variable domain, in which reference TRBV5-1 and TRBJ2-5 provide the parts outside the CDR3, is KAGVTQTPRYLIKTRGQQVTLSCSPISGHRSVSWYQQTPGQGLQFLFEYFSETQRNKGNFPGRFSGRQFSNSRSEMNVSTLELGDSALYLCASSLVYMETQYFGPGTRLLVL.

The V call is TRBV5-1, the J call TRBJ2-7, with 7 bases fitting TRBD2. The CDR3 loop spans 15 amino acids. Trimming at V came to 4 bases and at J to 3 bases, leaving 10 bases not matched to a gene. Per the germline V gene, CDR1 is SGHRS and CDR2 is YFSETQ. CDR3 loop: CASSPWTGGGYEQYF. The CDR3 region has the DNA TGCGCCAGCAGCCCGTGGACTGGCGGGGGCTACGAGCAGTACTTC.

The chain combines TRBV5-1 with TRBJ2-1, with D maybe TRBD2 (5 bases). Per the germline V gene, CDR1 is SGHRS and CDR2 is YFSETQ. The CDR3 consists of 15 residues. V dropped 4 bases and J dropped 5 bases, with 16 bases sitting between them. The DNA of the CDR3 is TGCGCCAGCAGCCCGAGGACGGCCGGGGACAATGAGCAGTTCTTC. Protein sequence: CASSPRTAGDNEQFF.

On this clone: At one end the junction does not follow the germline gene, possibly because of a read error. The sample contains more than one DNA sequence encoding this CDR3. V usage is TRBV6-1 and J usage is TRBJ2-5, with 15 positions matching TRBD2. Germline loops: CDR1 MNHNS, CDR2 SASEGT. The CDR3 spans 15 residues. Here the CDR3 reads CASSVGLAGGQTQYF. Written as DNA, the CDR3 is TGCGCCAGCAGTGTTGGACTAGCGGGGGGGCAGACCCAGTACTTC.

This chain links TRBV19 with TRBJ1-5; 7 bases are shared with TRBD1. The CDR3 length is 14 residues. Germline assignment: CDR1 LNHDA and CDR2 SQIVND (reference sequence). The trim removed 7 bases at V and 1 base at J, leaving 4 bases unmatched. The CDR3 spells CASTEGQSNQPQHF. The CDR3 DNA reads TGTGCCAGTACCGAGGGACAGAGCAATCAGCCCCAGCATTTT.

The V and J genes are TRBV10-3 and TRBJ1-2, with 11 positions matching TRBD1. From germline, CDR1 is ENHRY and CDR2 SYGVKD. CDR3 size: 15 residues. J was trimmed by 3 bases and V by 3 bases; bases with no gene match: 3. CDR3 in amino acids: CAISERDRGDYGYTF. In DNA form, the CDR3 reads TGTGCCATCAGTGAAAGGGACAGGGGGGACTATGGCTACACCTTC.

The gene calls are TRBV11-2 and TRBJ2-3; D possibly corresponds to TRBD1 (6 bases). The CDR3 totals 16 residues. Trimming left V 5 bases short and J 3 bases short, with 18 bases between. Germline V gene sequence: CDR1 SGHAT, CDR2 FQNNGV. DNA for the CDR3: TGTGCCAGCAGCCCAGGGGTTGGGGCGGAGACAGATACGCAGTATTTT. Translating it yields CASSPGVGAETDTQYF. The whole variable domain, filled in from reference TRBV11-2 and TRBJ2-3, reads EAGVAQSPRYKIIEKRQSVAFWCNPISGHATLYWYQQILGQGPKLLIQFQNNGVVDDSQLPKDRFSAERLKGVDSTLKIQPAKLEDSAVYLCASSPGVGAETDTQYFGPGTRLTVL.

V is TRBV6-6 and J is TRBJ1-2, with D maybe TRBD1 (5 bases). The CDR3 consists of 12 residues. The germline CDR1 and CDR2 sequences are MNHNY and SVGAGI (reference sequence). Trimming cost V 6 bases and J 7 bases, with 12 bases left between them. CDR3 nucleotide sequence: TGTGCCAGCAGGCGACAGAGCACTGGCTACACCTTC. Its translation is CASRRQSTGYTF.

The gene calls are TRBV7-6 and TRBJ2-4; D is perhaps TRBD1 (6 bases). The CDR3 runs 14 residues. V was cut by 5 bases and J by 4 bases, with 12 bases left in between. CDR1 and CDR2 (germline): SGHVS, FNYEAQ. CDR3 in amino acids: CASSPLDSKNIQYF. CDR3 coding DNA: TGTGCCAGCAGCCCCTTGGACAGTAAAAACATTCAGTACTTC.

V usage is TRBV7-2 and J usage is TRBJ1-2; 7 nucleotides agree with TRBD1. CDR1 and CDR2 (germline): SGHTA, FQGNSA. The CDR3 has 17 amino acids. The junction had 17 bases not matched to a gene; V was cut back by 2 bases and J by 8 bases. The CDR3 DNA reads as TGTGCCAGCAGCTTATCATACGGGACAGTATTAACTGGCGGCTACACCTTC. It encodes CASSLSYGTVLTGGYTF.

The gene calls are TRBV10-3 and TRBJ2-7; weak D call: TRBD2 (5 bases). Trimming took off 6 bases at V and 1 base at J, with 7 bases between the two ends. The CDR3 loop spans 12 amino acids. Germline-derived CDR1 and CDR2 are ENHRY and SYGVKD. The CDR3 loop reads CAIRAGSYEQYF. The CDR3, as DNA: TGTGCCATCAGGGCGGGTTCCTACGAGCAGTACTTC.

The chain couples TRBV9 to TRBJ1-1, with D perhaps TRBD1 (6 bases). V shed 3 bases and J shed 1 base, with 13 bases lying between them. Germline CDR1 SGDLS, CDR2 YYNGEE. This CDR3 contains 15 residues. CDR3 sequence (DNA): TGTGCCAGCAGCGGAGGGGGTAGCTCGAACACTGAAGCTTTCTTT. Translating gives CASSGGGSSNTEAFF. The whole variable domain, remainder taken from reference TRBV9 and TRBJ1-1, is DSGVTQTPKHLITATGQRVTLRCSPRSGDLSVYWYQQSLDQGLQFLIQYYNGEERAKGNILERFSAQQFPDLHSELNLSSLELGDSALYFCASSGGGSSNTEAFFGQGTRLTVV.

The chain joins TRBV29-1 to TRBJ1-1; D is ambiguous. CDR1 is SQVTM, CDR2 ANQGSEA, per germline. The CDR3 spans 14 residues. Between the trimmed V and J ends, which lost 7 bases and 0 bases, there was a span of 15 bases. The chain's CDR3 is CSGSRVSMNTEAFF. The CDR3 region has the DNA TGCAGCGGGAGCCGGGTTTCCATGAACACTGAAGCTTTCTTT. Filled out from reference TRBV29-1 and TRBJ1-1, the complete variable domain reads SAVISQKPSRDICQRGTSLTIQCQVDSQVTMMFWYRQQPGQSLTLIATANQGSEATYESGFVIDKFPISRPNLTFSTLTVSNMSPEDSSIYLCSGSRVSMNTEAFFGQGTRLTVV.

The V call is TRBV19, the J call TRBJ2-2; 11 bases map to TRBD2. Germline values: CDR1 LNHDA, CDR2 SQIVND (reference sequence). With V trimmed by 7 bases and J by 1 base, 8 bases remained unmatched. The CDR3 is made up of 17 amino acids. As DNA, the CDR3 is TGTGCCAGTACCAGTAGACTAGCGGGGCTGAACACCGGGGAGCTGTTTTTT. Translating it yields CASTSRLAGLNTGELFF.

This chain links TRBV6-1 with TRBJ1-2; unclear D gene. This CDR3 comprises 15 residues. The V end lost 5 bases, the J end lost 6 bases, and 19 bases lay between the germline ends. The germline gives CDR1 MNHNS, CDR2 SASEGT. The CDR3 reads CASSSRERIVDGYTF. Written as DNA, the CDR3 is TGTGCCAGCAGTAGTAGGGAGAGGATAGTTGATGGCTACACCTTC.

The chain joins TRBV20-1 to TRBJ2-5; no reliable D call. The CDR3 extends over 11 amino acids. The germline V gene has CDR1 DFQATT and CDR2 SNEGSKA (reference sequence). V lost 6 bases to trimming and J lost 2 bases, with 7 bases between them. This CDR3 is CSAEPQETQYF. The CDR3 DNA reads as TGCAGTGCCGAGCCGCAAGAGACCCAGTACTTC.

The chain recombines TRBV14 with TRBJ1-1; D call uncertain. V lost 5 bases and J 0 bases, leaving 7 bases between the germline ends. This CDR3 region has 13 residues. Looked up from germline, CDR1 is SGHDN and CDR2 is FVKESK. The CDR3 coding sequence is TGTGCCAGCAGCAACTTCATGAACACTGAAGCTTTCTTT. Its translation: CASSNFMNTEAFF.